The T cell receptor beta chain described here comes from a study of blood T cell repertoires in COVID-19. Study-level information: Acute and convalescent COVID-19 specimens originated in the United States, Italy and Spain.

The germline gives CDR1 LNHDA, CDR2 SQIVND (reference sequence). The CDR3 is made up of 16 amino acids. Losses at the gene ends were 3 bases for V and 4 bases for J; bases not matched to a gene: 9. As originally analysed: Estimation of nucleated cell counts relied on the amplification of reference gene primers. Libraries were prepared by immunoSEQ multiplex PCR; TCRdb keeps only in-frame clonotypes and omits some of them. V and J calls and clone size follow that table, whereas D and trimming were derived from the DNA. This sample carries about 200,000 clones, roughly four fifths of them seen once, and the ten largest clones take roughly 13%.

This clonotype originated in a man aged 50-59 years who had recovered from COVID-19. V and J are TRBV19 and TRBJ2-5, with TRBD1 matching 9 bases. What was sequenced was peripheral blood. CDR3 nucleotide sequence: TGTGCCAGTAGTATCTTAGGGACAGGGTGGGGAGAGACCCAGTACTTC. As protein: CASSILGTGWGETQYF.